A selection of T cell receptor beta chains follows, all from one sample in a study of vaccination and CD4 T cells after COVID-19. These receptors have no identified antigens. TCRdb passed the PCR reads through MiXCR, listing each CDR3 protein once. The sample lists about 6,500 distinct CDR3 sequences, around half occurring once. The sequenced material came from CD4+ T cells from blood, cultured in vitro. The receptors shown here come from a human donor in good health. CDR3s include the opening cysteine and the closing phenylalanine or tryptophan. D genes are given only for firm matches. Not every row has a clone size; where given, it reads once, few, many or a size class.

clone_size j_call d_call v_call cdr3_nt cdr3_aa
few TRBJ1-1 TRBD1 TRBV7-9 TGTGCCAGCACAACAGGGGGGAACACTGAAGCTTTCTTT CASTTGGNTEAFF
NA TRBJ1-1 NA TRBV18 TGTGCCAGCTCAGGAAGGATGAACACTGAAGCTTTCTTT CASSGRMNTEAFF
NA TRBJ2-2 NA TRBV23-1 TGCGCCAGCAGTCACAGAGCCTACACCGGGGAGCTGTTTTTT CASSHRAYTGELFF
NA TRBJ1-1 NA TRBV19 TGTGCCAGTAGTATTAAGGGTTACACTGAAGCTTTCTTT CASSIKGYTEAFF
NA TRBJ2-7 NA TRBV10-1 TGCGCCAGCAGTGAAGCGAGATGGGGTTACGAGCAGTACTTC CASSEARWGYEQYF
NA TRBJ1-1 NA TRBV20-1 TGCAGTGCTAGGATGAGGTCGACCTACACTGAAGCTTTCTTT CSARMRSTYTEAFF
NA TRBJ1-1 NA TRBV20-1 TGCAGTGCTAGAGATTACCGTAATACTGAAGCTTTCTTT CSARDYRNTEAFF
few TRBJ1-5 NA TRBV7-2 TGTGCCAGCAGCTTAGATGGAGGGCCTCAGCCCCAGCATTTT CASSLDGGPQPQHF
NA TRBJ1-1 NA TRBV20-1 TGCAGTGCTGATAATTTGGGAACTGAAGCTTTCTTT CSADNLGTEAFF
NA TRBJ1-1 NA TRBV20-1 TGCAGTGCTAGAGAGGGAGTCAGGGAAGCTTTCTTT CSAREGVREAFF
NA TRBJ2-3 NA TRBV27 TGTGCCAGCAGCCAGGGGCAGGGCGCACCAGATACGCAGTATTTT CASSQGQGAPDTQYF
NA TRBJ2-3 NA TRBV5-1 TGCGCCAGCAGCCTGATTGAGACTGGAAGCACAGATACGCAGTATTTT CASSLIETGSTDTQYF
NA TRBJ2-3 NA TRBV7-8 TGTGCCAGCAGCCAGACCCGGAGGGCTAGCACAGATACGCAGTATTTT CASSQTRRASTDTQYF
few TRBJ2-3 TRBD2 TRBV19 TGTGCCAGTAGTATCGGGCTAGCGGGGAGGCAGTATTTT CASSIGLAGRQYF
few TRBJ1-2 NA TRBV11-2 TGTGCCAGCAGCTTGTTTGTGGACGGTGGCTACACCTTC CASSLFVDGGYTF
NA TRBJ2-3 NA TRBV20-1 TGCAGTGTCAACGCCTACCAAAGCACAGATACGCAGTATTTT CSVNAYQSTDTQYF
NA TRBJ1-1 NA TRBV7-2 TGTGCCAGCAGCTTAAGATGGGGTTCGGACACCTCCCCCACTGAAGCTTTCTTT CASSLRWGSDTSPTEAFF
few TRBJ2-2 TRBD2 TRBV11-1 TGTGCCAGCAGCATAGAGGGACTAGCGTCGGTCACCGGGGAGCTGTTTTTT CASSIEGLASVTGELFF
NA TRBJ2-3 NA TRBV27 TGTGCCAGCGGAACCCTCGGACCCAGGACAGATACGCAGTATTTT CASGTLGPRTDTQYF
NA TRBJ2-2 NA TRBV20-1 TGCAGTGCTAGCGGGGAAGGCACCGGGGAGCTGTTTTTT CSASGEGTGELFF
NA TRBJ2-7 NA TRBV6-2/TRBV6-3 TGTGCCAGCAGTTCGAGTCGGGGCGGGGTCTACGAGCAGTACTTC CASSSSRGGVYEQYF
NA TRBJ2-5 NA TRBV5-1 TGCGCCAGCAGCTTGACTGCAGAAGAGACCCAGTACTTC CASSLTAEETQYF
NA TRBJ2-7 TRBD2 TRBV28 TGTGCCAGCAGTTTGAGGGTGCTAGCGGGGGACTACGAGCAGTACTTC CASSLRVLAGDYEQYF
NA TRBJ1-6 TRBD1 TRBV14 TGTGCCAGCAGCTGGACAGGGGATTCACCCCTCCACTTT CASSWTGDSPLHF
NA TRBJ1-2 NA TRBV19 TGTGCCAGTACCTCGACGATGGGAGGGGGCTACACCTTC CASTSTMGGGYTF
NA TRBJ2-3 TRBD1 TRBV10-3 TGTGCCATCAGTGATAGGGACAGTAATAGGGATACGCAGTATTTT CAISDRDSNRDTQYF
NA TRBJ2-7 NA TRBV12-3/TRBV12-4 TGTGCCAGCAGTTTCGGGCAGGGCAGGTACGAGCAGTACTTC CASSFGQGRYEQYF
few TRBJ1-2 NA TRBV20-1 TGCAGTGCTAGGACGCCCGGGACGATTTATGGCTACACCTTC CSARTPGTIYGYTF
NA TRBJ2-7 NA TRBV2 TGTGCCAGCACGCGCCCCCGGTTTGGGGGCGAGCAGTACTTC CASTRPRFGGEQYF
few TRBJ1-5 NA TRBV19 TGTGCCAGTATCGCCGGGGGTGCTTATAGCAATCAGCCCCAGCATTTT CASIAGGAYSNQPQHF
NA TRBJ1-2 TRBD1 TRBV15 TGTGCCACCAGTGGGACAGGGAACTATGGCTACACCTTC CATSGTGNYGYTF
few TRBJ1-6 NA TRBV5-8 TGTGCCTCACCGGGAAGTCCCGGCGGTAATTCACCCCTCCACTTT CASPGSPGGNSPLHF